The rows below give T cell receptor beta chains drawn from one sample of a study of shared clonotypes between healthy human individuals. The table came from immunoSEQ multiplex PCR; TCRdb's copy has only in-frame clones and leaves some out. In the table there are hundreds of thousands of clones, roughly four fifths of which are singletons. Sample: PBMCs. All receptors derive from a woman in her thirties or forties in good health. Some clones in this sample may be carry-over from other donors' samples. CDR3s include the opening cysteine and the closing phenylalanine or tryptophan. Fields, in order: V gene, CDR3 protein.

V: TRBV15; CDR3: CATSRNLGHGSYEQYF
V: TRBV7-8; CDR3: CASSFGAYNEQFF
V: TRBV7-9; CDR3: CASSVRGQPQHF
V: TRBV27; CDR3: CASRETGVGAQYF
V: TRBV10-3; CDR3: CAISESARRGVYEQYF
V: TRBV29-1; CDR3: CSVARDPTNEKLFF
V: TRBV4-1; CDR3: CASSPGTGDNQPQHF
V: TRBV9; CDR3: CASSAGQGWGNEQYF
V: TRBV9; CDR3: CASSEGDRVEQYF
V: TRBV7-2; CDR3: CASSLGWNTGELFF
V: TRBV28; CDR3: CASSLHSAGTEAFF
V: TRBV5-6; CDR3: CASSLGGAQPQHF
V: TRBV27; CDR3: CASSTGQGSNQPQHF
V: TRBV7-8; CDR3: CASSGGTSGIHEQFF
V: TRBV15; CDR3: CATSRDRKREAFF
V: TRBV2; CDR3: CASSIQGDGQETQYF
V: TRBV28; CDR3: CASSARLTDTQYF
V: TRBV7-2; CDR3: CASSPDSTHYNEQFF
V: TRBV28; CDR3: CASRHGTSGYTGELFF
V: TRBV5-4; CDR3: CASSFGDRGYEQYF
V: TRBV6-5; CDR3: CASSYSWAAQETQYF
V: TRBV7-3; CDR3: CASSPQGSGRWADTQYF
V: TRBV4-1; CDR3: CASSQVSRAYEQYF
V: TRBV11-2; CDR3: CASSLVGVYYGYTF
V: TRBV28; CDR3: CASSLYGTGGYEQYF
V: TRBV2; CDR3: CASIPARFNEQFF
V: TRBV7-2; CDR3: CASSPMGSGRLETQYF
V: TRBV5-4; CDR3: CASSEMGYEQYF
V: TRBV6-4; CDR3: CASSDSGEGEPQYF
V: TRBV9; CDR3: CASSAPGDTQYF
V: TRBV6-6; CDR3: CASSYSYTEAFF
V: TRBV15; CDR3: CATSREGGGNTEAFF
V: TRBV28; CDR3: CASSFGSAYEQYF
V: TRBV29-1; CDR3: CSVGGGGHHTEAFF
V: TRBV7-2; CDR3: CASSLAPRALAGSTDTQYF
V: TRBV19; CDR3: CASSPGTPSSYEQYF
V: TRBV5-1; CDR3: CASRGGPNTEAFF
V: TRBV30; CDR3: CAWSVEVNEKLFF
V: TRBV6-5; CDR3: CASSLRQGVHEQYF
V: TRBV10-3; CDR3: CAIVGQYLNTEAFF
V: TRBV28; CDR3: CASSTGTGSEKLFF
V: TRBV14; CDR3: CASSPSPNYGYTF
V: TRBV9; CDR3: CASSVGDVRELFF
V: TRBV4-3; CDR3: CASSQVPPGDYGYTF
V: TRBV19; CDR3: CASSAAGTLGYNEQFF
V: TRBV30; CDR3: CAWSPGHEQYF
V: TRBV10-3; CDR3: CAIKGTGTRAQYF
V: TRBV6-1; CDR3: CASSLAGLGYNEQFF
V: TRBV28; CDR3: CASSPHPSGTTNTGELFF
V: TRBV13; CDR3: CASSAPGQGGEKLFF
V: TRBV5-1; CDR3: CASGTPDVTGELFF
V: TRBV2; CDR3: CASTPASAFEQYF
V: TRBV21-1; CDR3: CASSKVRRGYEQYF
V: TRBV11-2; CDR3: CASSSISHRDTGNNEQFF
V: TRBV18; CDR3: CASSGTSGGQYF
V: TRBV10-3; CDR3: CAIRGDASSYEQYF
V: TRBV10-3; CDR3: CATTSGSLGSWEQYF